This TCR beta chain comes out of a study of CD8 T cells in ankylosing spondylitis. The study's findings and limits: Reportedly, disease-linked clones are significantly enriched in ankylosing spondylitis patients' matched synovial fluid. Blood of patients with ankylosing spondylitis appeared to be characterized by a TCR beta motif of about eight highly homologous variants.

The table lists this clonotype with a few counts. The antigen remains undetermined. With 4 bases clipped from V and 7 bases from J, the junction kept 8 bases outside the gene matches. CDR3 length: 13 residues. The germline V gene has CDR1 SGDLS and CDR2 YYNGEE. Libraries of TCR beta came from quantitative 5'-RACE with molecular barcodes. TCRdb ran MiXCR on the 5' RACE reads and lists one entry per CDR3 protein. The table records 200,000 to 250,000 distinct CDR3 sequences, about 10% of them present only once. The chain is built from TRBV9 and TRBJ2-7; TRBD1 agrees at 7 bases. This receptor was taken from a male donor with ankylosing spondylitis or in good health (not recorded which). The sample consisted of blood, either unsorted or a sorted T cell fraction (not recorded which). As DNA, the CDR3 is TGTGCCAGCAGCCGGCTCCTACAGGGGGAGCAGTACTTC. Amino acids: CASSRLLQGEQYF.